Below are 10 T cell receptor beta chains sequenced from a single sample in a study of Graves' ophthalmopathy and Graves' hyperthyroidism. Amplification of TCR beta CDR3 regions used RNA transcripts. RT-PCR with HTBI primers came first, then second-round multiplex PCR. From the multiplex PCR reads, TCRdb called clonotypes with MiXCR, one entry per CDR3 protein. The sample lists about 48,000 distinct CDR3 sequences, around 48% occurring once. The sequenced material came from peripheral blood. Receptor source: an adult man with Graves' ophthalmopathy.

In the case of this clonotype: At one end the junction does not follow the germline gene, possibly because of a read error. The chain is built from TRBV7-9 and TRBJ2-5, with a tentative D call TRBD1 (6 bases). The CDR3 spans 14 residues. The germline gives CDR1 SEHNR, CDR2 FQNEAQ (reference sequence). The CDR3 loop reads CANSLAVGQETQYF. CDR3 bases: TGTGCCAACAGCTTAGCAGTCGGACAGGAGACCCAGTACTTC.

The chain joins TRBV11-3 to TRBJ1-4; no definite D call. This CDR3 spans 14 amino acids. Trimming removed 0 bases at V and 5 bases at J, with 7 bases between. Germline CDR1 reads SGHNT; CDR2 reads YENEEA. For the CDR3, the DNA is TGTGCCAGCAGCTTAGACGGGATAAATGAAAAACTGTTTTTT. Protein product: CASSLDGINEKLFF. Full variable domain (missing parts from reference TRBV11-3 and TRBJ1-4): EAGVVQSPRYKIIEKKQPVAFWCNPISGHNTLYWYLQNLGQGPELLIRYENEEAVDDSQLPKDRFSAERLKGVDSTLKIQPAELGDSAVYLCASSLDGINEKLFFGSGTQLSVL.

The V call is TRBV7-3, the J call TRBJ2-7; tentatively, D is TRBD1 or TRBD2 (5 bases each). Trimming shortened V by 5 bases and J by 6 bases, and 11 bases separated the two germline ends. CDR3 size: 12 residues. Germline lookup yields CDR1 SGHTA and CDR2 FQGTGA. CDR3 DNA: TGTGCCAGCAGCCCAGGGACCCGCGAGCAGTACTTC. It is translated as CASSPGTREQYF.

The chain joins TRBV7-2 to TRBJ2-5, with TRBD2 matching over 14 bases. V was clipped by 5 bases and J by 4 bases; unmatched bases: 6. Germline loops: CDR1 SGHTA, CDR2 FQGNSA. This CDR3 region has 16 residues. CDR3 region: CASSLTGLAGGETQYF. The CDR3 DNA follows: TGTGCCAGCAGCCTTACTGGACTAGCGGGAGGAGAGACCCAGTACTTC.

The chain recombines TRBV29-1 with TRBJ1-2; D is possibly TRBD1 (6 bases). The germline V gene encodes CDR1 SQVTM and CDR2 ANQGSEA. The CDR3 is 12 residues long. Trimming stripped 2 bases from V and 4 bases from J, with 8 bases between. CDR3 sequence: CSVEIGGYGYTF. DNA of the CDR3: TGCAGCGTTGAAATAGGGGGCTATGGCTACACCTTC.

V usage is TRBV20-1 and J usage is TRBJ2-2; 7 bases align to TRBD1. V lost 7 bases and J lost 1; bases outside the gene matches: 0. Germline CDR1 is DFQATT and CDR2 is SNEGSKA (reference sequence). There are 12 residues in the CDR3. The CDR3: CSGQGNTGELFF. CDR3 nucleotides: TGCAGTGGACAGGGGAACACCGGGGAGCTGTTTTTT.

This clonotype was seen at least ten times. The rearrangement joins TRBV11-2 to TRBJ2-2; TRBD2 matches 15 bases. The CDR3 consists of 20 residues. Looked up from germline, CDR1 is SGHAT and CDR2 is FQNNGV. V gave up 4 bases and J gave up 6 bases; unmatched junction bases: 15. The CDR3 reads CASSSLRGLAGGQKAGELFF. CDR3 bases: TGTGCCAGCAGCTCCCTCCGAGGACTAGCGGGAGGGCAAAAAGCCGGGGAGCTGTTTTTT.

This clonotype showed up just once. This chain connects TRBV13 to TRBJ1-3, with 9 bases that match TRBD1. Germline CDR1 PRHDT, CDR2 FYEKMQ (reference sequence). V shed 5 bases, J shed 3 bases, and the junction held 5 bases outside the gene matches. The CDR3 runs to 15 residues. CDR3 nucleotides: TGTGCCAGCAGCCGGTCGGGACAGGGTGGAAACACCATATATTTT. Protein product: CASSRSGQGGNTIYF.

The CDR3, as DNA: TGTGCCAGCGGTTTATCAGAGGACACTGAAGCTTTCTTT. This sequence encodes CASGLSEDTEAFF. J is TRBJ1-1 and V is TRBV19; D is uncertain. V gave up 9 bases and J gave up 3 bases, with 14 bases separating them. The CDR3 totals 13 residues. Germline V CDR1 and CDR2: LNHDA, SQIVND (reference sequence). Looking up the rest from reference TRBV19 and TRBJ1-1 gives the full variable domain: DGGITQSPKYLFRKEGQNVTLSCEQNLNHDAMYWYRQDPGQGLRLIYYSQIVNDFQKGDIAEGYSVSREKKESFPLTVTSAQKNPTAFYLCASGLSEDTEAFFGQGTRLTVV.

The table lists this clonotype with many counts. The DNA of the CDR3 is TGTGCCAGCAGCTTAGGACTTATTCAAGAGACCCAGTACTTC. It is translated as CASSLGLIQETQYF. The chain uses TRBV5-5 and TRBJ2-5, with a weak D call TRBD2 (5 bases). CDR1 is SGHKS, CDR2 YYEKEE, per germline (reference sequence). This CDR3 is built from 14 residues. The V gene lost 2 bases and the J gene lost 2 bases, with 10 bases spanning the gap. Full variable domain (missing parts from reference TRBV5-5 and TRBJ2-5): DAGVTQSPTHLIKTRGQQVTLRCSPISGHKSVSWYQQVLGQGPQFIFQYYEKEERGRGNFPDRFSARQFPNYSSELNVNALLLGDSALYLCASSLGLIQETQYFGPGTRLLVL.